This T cell receptor (beta chain) was captured in a study of T cell responses to AZD1222 COVID-19 vaccine. The repertoire was sequenced with immunoSEQ multiplex PCR; TCRdb's copy has only in-frame clones and lacks some. Of approximately 140,000 clones listed, 80% to 85% are singletons. This CDR3 spans 13 amino acids. Looked up from germline, CDR1 is SEHNR and CDR2 is FQNEAQ (reference sequence). V was trimmed by 5 bases and J by 8 bases, leaving 15 bases between them. The chain combines TRBV7-9 with TRBJ1-1; D unresolved. The origin of this receptor is an adult in good health. The sample in question was peripheral blood, obtained on day 0 of MenACWY control vaccination. CDR3: CASSHGPPGEAFF. The CDR3, as DNA: TGTGCCAGCAGCCATGGCCCCCCCGGGGAAGCTTTCTTT.